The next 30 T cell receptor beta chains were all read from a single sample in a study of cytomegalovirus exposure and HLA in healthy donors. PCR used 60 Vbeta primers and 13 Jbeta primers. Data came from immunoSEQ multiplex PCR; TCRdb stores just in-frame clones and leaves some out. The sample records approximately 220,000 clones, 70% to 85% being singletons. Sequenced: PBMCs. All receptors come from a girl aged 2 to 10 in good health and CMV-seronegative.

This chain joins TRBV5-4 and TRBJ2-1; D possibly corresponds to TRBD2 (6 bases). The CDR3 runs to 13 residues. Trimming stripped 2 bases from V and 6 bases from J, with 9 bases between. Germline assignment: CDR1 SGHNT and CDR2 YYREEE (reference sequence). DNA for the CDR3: TGTGCCAGCAGCTTCCAGGGAGGCAATGAGCAGTTCTTC. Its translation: CASSFQGGNEQFF.

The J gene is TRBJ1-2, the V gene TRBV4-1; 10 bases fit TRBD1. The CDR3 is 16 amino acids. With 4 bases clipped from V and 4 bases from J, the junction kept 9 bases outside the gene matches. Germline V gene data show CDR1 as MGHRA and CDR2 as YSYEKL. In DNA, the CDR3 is TGCGCCAGCAGCCCGGGGTGGACAGGGGGATCCTATGGCTACACCTTC. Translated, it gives CASSPGWTGGSYGYTF.

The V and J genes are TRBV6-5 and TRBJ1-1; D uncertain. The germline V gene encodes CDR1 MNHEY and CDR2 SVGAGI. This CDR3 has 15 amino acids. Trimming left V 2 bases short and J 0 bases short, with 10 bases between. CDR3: CASSYSGEMNTEAFF. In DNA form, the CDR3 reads TGTGCCAGCAGTTACAGCGGGGAGATGAACACTGAAGCTTTCTTT.

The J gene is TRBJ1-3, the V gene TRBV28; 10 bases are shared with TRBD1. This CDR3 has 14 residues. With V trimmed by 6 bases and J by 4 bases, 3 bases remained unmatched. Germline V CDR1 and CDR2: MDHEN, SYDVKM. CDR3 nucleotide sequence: TGTGCCAGCAGGCGACAGGGGGCAGGAAACACCATATATTTT. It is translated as CASRRQGAGNTIYF.

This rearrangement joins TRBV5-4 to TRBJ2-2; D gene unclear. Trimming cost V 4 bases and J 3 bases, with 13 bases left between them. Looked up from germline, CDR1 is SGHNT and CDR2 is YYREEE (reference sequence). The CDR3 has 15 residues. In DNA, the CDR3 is TGTGCCAGCAGCCTTGCCGCCACACACACCGGGGAGCTGTTTTTT. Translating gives CASSLAATHTGELFF.

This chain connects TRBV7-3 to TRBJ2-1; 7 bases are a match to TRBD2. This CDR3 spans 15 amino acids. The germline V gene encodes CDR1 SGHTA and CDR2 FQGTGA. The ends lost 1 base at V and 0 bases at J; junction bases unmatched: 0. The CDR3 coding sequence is TGTGCCAGCAGCTTAAGCGGGAGCTCCTACAATGAGCAGTTCTTC. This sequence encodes CASSLSGSSYNEQFF.

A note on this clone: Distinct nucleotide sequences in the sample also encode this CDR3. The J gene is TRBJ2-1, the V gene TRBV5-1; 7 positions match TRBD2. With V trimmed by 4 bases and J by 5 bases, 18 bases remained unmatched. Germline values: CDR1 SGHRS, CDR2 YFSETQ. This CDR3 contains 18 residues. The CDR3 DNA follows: TGCGCCAGCAGCGAAACTAGTGGGAGGGCCAGTGTCCACAATGAGCAGTTCTTC. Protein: CASSETSGRASVHNEQFF.

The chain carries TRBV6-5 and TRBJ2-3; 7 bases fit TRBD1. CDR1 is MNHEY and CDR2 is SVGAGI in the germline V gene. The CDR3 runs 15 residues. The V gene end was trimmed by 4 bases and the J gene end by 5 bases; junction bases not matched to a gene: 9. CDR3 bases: TGTGCCAGCAGTTCTCGAAGGGGGCGCCGAGATACGCAGTATTTT. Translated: CASSSRRGRRDTQYF.

CDR3 nucleotides: TGTGCCAGCAGCCAGACAGGGGTCTTCACCGGGGAGCTGTTTTTT. Translated, it gives CASSQTGVFTGELFF. The chain links TRBV25-1 to TRBJ2-2, with 8 bases aligning to TRBD1. V lost 6 bases, J lost 4 bases, and 7 bases stayed unmatched. CDR1 is MGHDK and CDR2 is SYGVNS in the germline V gene. The CDR3 spans 15 residues.

CDR3 coding DNA: TGTGCCAGCAGTGAATGGGGCGGGAATGGGAACATTCAGTACTTC. Residues: CASSEWGGNGNIQYF. This chain uses TRBV25-1 with TRBJ2-4; TRBD2 might be the D (6 bases). Germline CDR1 is MGHDK and CDR2 is SYGVNS. The CDR3 consists of 15 residues. V lost 1 base, J lost 7 bases, and 14 bases lay in between.

The CDR3 reads CASTTLQFQETQYF. The CDR3 nucleotides read TGTGCCAGCACCACGCTGCAGTTCCAAGAGACCCAGTACTTC. V usage is TRBV5-6 and J usage is TRBJ2-5; D call uncertain. Germline values: CDR1 SGHDT, CDR2 YYEEEE. Trimming removed 6 bases at V and 1 base at J, with 13 bases between. This CDR3 comprises 14 residues.

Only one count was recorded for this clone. CDR3 amino acids: CSARGGHEQFF. DNA of the CDR3: TGCAGTGCTAGAGGGGGCCATGAGCAGTTCTTC. The chain joins TRBV20-1 to TRBJ2-1, with D maybe TRBD1 (5 bases). The V end lost 1 base, the J end lost 8 bases, and 6 bases lay between the germline ends. There are 11 residues in the CDR3. Germline V gene sequence: CDR1 DFQATT, CDR2 SNEGSKA (reference sequence).

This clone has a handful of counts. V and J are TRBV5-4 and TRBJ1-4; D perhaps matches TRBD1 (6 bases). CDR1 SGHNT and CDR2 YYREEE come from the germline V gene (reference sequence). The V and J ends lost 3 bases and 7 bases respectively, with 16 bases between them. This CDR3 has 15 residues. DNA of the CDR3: TGTGCCAGCAGCTCAAGGGGGGGCGGGGGTGAAAAACTGTTTTTT. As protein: CASSSRGGGGEKLFF. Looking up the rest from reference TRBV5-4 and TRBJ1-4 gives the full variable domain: ETGVTQSPTHLIKTRGQQVTLRCSSQSGHNTVSWYQQALGQGPQFIFQYYREEENGRGNFPPRFSGLQFPNYSSELNVNALELDDSALYLCASSSRGGGGEKLFFGSGTQLSVL.

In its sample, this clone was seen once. CDR3 sequence: CASSLTGIGYTF. The CDR3 region has the DNA TGTGCCAGCAGCTTAACAGGGATTGGCTACACCTTC. The J gene is TRBJ1-2, the V gene TRBV5-6; D possibly corresponds to TRBD1 (6 bases). The germline CDR1 and CDR2 sequences are SGHDT and YYEEEE. The CDR3 has 12 amino acids. The V end lost 2 bases, the J end lost 7 bases, and 9 bases lay between the germline ends.

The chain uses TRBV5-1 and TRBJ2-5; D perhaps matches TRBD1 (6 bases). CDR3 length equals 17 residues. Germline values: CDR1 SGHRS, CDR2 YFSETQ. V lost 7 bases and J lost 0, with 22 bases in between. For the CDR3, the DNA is TGCGCCAGCCGACCCTTTACAGCTAGGGGGTACCAAGAGACCCAGTACTTC. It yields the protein CASRPFTARGYQETQYF. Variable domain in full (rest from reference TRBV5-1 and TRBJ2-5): KAGVTQTPRYLIKTRGQQVTLSCSPISGHRSVSWYQQTPGQGLQFLFEYFSETQRNKGNFPGRFSGRQFSNSRSEMNVSTLELGDSALYLCASRPFTARGYQETQYFGPGTRLLVL.

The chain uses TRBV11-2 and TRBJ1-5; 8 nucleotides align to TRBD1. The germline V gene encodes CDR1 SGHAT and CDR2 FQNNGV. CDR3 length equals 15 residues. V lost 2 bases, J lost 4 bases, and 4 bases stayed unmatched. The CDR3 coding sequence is TGTGCCAGCAGCTTATGGACAGGGTCTAATCAGCCCCAGCATTTT. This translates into CASSLWTGSNQPQHF.

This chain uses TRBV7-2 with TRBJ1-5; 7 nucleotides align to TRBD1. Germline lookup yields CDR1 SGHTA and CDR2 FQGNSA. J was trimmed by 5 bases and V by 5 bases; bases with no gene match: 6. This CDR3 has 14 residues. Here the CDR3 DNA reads TGTGCCAGCAGCCCTGACAGGGACCATCAGCCCCAGCATTTT. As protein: CASSPDRDHQPQHF.

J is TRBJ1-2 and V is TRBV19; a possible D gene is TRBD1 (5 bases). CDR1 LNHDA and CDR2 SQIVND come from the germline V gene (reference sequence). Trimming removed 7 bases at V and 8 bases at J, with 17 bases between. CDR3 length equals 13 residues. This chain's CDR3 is CASMGGTMSGYTF. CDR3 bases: TGTGCCAGTATGGGGGGGACTATGTCGGGCTACACCTTC.

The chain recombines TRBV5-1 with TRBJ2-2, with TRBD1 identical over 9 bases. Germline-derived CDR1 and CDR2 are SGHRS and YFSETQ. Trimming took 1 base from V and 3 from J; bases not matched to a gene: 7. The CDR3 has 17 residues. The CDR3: CASSLSNRGPYTGELFF. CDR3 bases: TGCGCCAGCAGCTTGAGTAACAGGGGGCCTTACACCGGGGAGCTGTTTTTT.

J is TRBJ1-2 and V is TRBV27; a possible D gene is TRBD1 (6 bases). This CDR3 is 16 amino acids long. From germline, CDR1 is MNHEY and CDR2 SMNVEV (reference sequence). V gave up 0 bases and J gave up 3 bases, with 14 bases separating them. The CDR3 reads CASSLSPQGRDYGYTF. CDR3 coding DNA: TGTGCCAGCAGTTTATCCCCACAGGGACGGGACTATGGCTACACCTTC.

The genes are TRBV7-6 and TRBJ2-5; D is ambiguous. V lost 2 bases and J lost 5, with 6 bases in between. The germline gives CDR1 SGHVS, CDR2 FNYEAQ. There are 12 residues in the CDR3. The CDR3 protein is CASSLLMETQYF. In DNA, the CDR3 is TGTGCCAGCAGCTTACTTATGGAGACCCAGTACTTC.

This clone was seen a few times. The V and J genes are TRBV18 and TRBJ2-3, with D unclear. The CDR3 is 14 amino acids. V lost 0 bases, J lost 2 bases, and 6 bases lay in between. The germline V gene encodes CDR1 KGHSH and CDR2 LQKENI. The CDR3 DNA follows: TGTGCCAGCTCACCACCGAGTTTCACAGATACGCAGTATTTT. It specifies CASSPPSFTDTQYF.

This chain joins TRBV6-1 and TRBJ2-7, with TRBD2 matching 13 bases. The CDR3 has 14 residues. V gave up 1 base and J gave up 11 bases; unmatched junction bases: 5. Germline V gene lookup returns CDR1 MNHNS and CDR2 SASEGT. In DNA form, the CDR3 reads TGTGCCAGCAGTGAAGACTGGACTAGCGGGAGTGAGTACTTC. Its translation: CASSEDWTSGSEYF.

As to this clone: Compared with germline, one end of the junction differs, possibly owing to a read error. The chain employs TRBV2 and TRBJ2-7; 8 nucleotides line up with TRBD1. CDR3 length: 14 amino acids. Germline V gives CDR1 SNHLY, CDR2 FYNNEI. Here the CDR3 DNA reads TGTGCCAGCAGGGAAGGACAGGGATGGTACGAGCAGTACTTC. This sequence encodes CASREGQGWYEQYF.

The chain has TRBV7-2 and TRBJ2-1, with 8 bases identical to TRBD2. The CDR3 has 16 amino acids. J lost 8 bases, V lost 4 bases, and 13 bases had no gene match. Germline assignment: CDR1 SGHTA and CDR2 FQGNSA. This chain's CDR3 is CASSYPGTRYLHEQFF. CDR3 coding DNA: TGTGCCAGCAGCTATCCGGGGACTAGATATCTCCATGAGCAGTTCTTC.

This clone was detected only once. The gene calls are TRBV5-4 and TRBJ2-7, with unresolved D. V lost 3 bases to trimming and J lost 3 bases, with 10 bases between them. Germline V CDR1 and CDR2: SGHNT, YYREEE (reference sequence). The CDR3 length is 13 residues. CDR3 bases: TGTGCCAGCAGCTCTCATATAGACTACGAGCAGTACTTC. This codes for CASSSHIDYEQYF.

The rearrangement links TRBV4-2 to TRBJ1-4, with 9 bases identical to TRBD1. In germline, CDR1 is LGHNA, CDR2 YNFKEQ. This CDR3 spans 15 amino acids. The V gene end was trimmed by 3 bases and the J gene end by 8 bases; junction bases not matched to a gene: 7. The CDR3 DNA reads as TGTGCCAGCAGCCAGGCACGGGACAGGGCGGAAAAACTGTTTTTT. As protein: CASSQARDRAEKLFF.

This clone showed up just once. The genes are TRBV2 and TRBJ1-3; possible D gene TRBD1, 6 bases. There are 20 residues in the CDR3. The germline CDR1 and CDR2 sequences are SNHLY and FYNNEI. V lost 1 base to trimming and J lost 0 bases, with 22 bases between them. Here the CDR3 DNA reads TGTGCCAGCAGTGAAGGGATTAGGGCAGGGGTCCGATTCTCTGGAAACACCATATATTTT. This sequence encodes CASSEGIRAGVRFSGNTIYF.

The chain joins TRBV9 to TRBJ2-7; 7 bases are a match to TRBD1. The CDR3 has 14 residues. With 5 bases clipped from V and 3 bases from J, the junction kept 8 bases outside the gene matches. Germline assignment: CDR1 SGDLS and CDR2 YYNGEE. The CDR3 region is CASSAGTANYEQYF. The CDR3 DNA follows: TGTGCCAGCAGTGCCGGGACAGCTAACTACGAGCAGTACTTC.

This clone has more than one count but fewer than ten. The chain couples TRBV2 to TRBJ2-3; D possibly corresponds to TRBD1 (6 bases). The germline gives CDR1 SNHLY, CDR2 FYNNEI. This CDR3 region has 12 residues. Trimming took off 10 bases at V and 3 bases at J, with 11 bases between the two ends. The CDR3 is CATGGQTDTQYF. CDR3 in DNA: TGTGCCACCGGAGGACAGACAGATACGCAGTATTTT.